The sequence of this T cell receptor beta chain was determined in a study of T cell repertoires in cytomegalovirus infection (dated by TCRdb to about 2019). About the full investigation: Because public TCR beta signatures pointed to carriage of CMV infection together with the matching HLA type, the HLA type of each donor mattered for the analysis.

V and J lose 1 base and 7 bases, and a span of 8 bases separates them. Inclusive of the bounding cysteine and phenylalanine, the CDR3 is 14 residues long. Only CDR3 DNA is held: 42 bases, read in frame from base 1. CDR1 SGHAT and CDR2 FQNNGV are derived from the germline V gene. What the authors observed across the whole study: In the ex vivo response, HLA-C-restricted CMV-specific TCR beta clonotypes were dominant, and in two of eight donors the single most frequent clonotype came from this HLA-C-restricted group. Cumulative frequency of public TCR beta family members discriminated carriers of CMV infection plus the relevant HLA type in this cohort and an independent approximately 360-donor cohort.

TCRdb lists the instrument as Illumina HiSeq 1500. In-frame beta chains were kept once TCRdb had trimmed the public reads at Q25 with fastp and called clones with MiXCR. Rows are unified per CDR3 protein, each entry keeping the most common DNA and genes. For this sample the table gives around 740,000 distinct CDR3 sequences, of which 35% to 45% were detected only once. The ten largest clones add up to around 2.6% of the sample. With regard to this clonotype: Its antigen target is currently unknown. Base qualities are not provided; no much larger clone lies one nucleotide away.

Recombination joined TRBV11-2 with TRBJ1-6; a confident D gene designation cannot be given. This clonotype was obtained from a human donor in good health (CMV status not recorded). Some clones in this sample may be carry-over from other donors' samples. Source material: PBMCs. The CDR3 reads CASSLVKANSPLHF. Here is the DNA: TGTGCCAGCAGCTTAGTTAAGGCCAATTCACCCCTCCACTTT. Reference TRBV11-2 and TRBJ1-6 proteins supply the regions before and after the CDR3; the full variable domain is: EAGVAQSPRYKIIEKRQSVAFWCNPISGHATLYWYQQILGQGPKLLIQFQNNGVVDDSQLPKDRFSAERLKGVDSTLKIQPAKLEDSAVYLCASSLVKANSPLHFGNGTRLTVT.